Listed below are T cell receptor beta chains from one sample, sequenced in a study of blood T cell repertoires in COVID-19. Sequencing was performed with immunoSEQ multiplex PCR; in TCRdb, only in-frame clones are kept and a portion is missing. The sample carries about 76,000 clones, around nine tenths recorded once. Sequencing was performed on peripheral blood. The receptor set was obtained from a young man with acute or convalescent COVID-19. The CDR3 runs from the conserved cysteine through the conserved F or W. The D gene is left open where the match is weak. Some rows have no size entry. The others give once, few or many, or a class for an expanded clone.

D gene	clone size	V gene	J gene	CDR3 DNA	CDR3 protein
TRBD1	NA	TRBV28	TRBJ2-7	TGTGCCAGCAGCAGTACCGGGACAGGGGTCGACGAGCAGTACTTC	CASSSTGTGVDEQYF
NA	once	TRBV7-8	TRBJ2-7	TGTGCCAGCAGCTTGTCTAGTACTAGCTCCTACGAGCAGTACTTC	CASSLSSTSSYEQYF
TRBD1	NA	TRBV30	TRBJ2-6	TGTGCCTGGAGTGTACCAGGGGGCGGTCGTCCTGGGGCCAACGTCCTGACTTTC	CAWSVPGGGRPGANVLTF
NA	NA	TRBV5-4	TRBJ2-4	TGTGCCAGCAGCGAGACCCAGGGCCTAGCCAAAAACATTCAGTACTTC	CASSETQGLAKNIQYF
NA	NA	TRBV28	TRBJ2-3	TGTGCCAGCAGTTTTACCCAGCGGGTGGATACGCAGTATTTT	CASSFTQRVDTQYF
TRBD2	once	TRBV28	TRBJ2-2	TGTGCCAGCAGTTTCGTCGATAGCGGGAGGGCCGGGGAGCTGTTTTTT	CASSFVDSGRAGELFF
TRBD2	few	TRBV10-3	TRBJ2-7	TGTGCCATCAGTGTGGGAGGGAACGAGCAGTACTTC	CAISVGGNEQYF
TRBD2	NA	TRBV5-1	TRBJ2-7	TGCGCCAGCAGCTTGGCCGGGGGGAACTCCTACGAGCAGTACTTC	CASSLAGGNSYEQYF
TRBD1	NA	TRBV29-1	TRBJ1-1	TGCAGCGTGGCTCGACAGGGGGCGAAAGCTTTCTTT	CSVARQGAKAFF
TRBD2	NA	TRBV5-1	TRBJ2-5	TGCGCCAGCAGCCCGGGGGGTAGGGGCGAAGAGACCCAGTACTTC	CASSPGGRGEETQYF
TRBD1	NA	TRBV5-6	TRBJ1-5	TGTGCCAGCAGCTTTACCTTGGGACAGGGCGCCAATCAGCCCCAGCATTTT	CASSFTLGQGANQPQHF
TRBD1	NA	TRBV7-3	TRBJ2-7	TGTGCCAGCAGCTCCGGGACAGGGCTAAGCGAGCAGTACTTC	CASSSGTGLSEQYF
NA	NA	TRBV5-1	TRBJ2-5	TGCGCCAGCAGCTTGACTGCCCAAGAGACCCAGTACTTC	CASSLTAQETQYF
NA	NA	TRBV30	TRBJ2-3	TGTGCCTGGAGCCCGGGGTGGACAGATACGCAGTATTTT	CAWSPGWTDTQYF
TRBD1	NA	TRBV9	TRBJ2-7	TGTGCCAGCAGCCTAGGGACAGTTTACAGGAACGAGCAGTACTTC	CASSLGTVYRNEQYF
TRBD2	NA	TRBV6-6	TRBJ2-7	TGTGCCAGCAGTCCAACCCGGACTAGCGGGAGCGGTGAGCAGTACTTC	CASSPTRTSGSGEQYF
TRBD1	NA	TRBV4-2	TRBJ2-5	TGTGCCAGCAGAGGACAGGGGGGACAAGAGACCCAGTACTTC	CASRGQGGQETQYF
TRBD2	NA	TRBV7-2	TRBJ2-5	TGTGCCAGCAGCACACGGGCGGGGACTAGCGGGAGACGAGAGACCCAGTACTTC	CASSTRAGTSGRRETQYF
TRBD1	NA	TRBV25-1	TRBJ1-3	TGTGCCAGCAGTGCCCCGGACAGGAGAAACACCATATATTTT	CASSAPDRRNTIYF
NA	NA	TRBV6-1	TRBJ2-7	TGTGCCAGCAGTGAAGCATACAGGGATGAGGAGCAGTACTTC	CASSEAYRDEEQYF
NA	NA	TRBV15	TRBJ1-4	TGTGCCACCAGCCCGCAGCGGGAAAAACTGTTTTTT	CATSPQREKLFF
NA	few	TRBV28	TRBJ2-7	TGTGCCAGCACCTACCGCGATAGATCCCACGAGCAGTACTTC	CASTYRDRSHEQYF
NA	NA	TRBV20-1	TRBJ1-1	TGCAGTGCTAGTATGGGGGGCACTGAAGCTTTCTTT	CSASMGGTEAFF